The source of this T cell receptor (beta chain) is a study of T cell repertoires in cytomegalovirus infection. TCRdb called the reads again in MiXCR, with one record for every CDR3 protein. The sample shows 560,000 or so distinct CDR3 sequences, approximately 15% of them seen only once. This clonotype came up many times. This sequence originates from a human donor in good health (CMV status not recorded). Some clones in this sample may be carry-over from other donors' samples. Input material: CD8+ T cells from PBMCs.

CDR3 loop: CASSLGGAEVASGARADTQYF. The CDR3 DNA sequence: TGTGCCAGCAGCTTAGGAGGGGCTGAGGTGGCTAGCGGAGCGAGGGCAGATACGCAGTATTTT. This rearrangement joins TRBV7-9 to TRBJ2-3; 7 nucleotides line up with TRBD2. Trimming cost V 1 base and J 4 bases; bases outside gene matches: 23. CDR1 SEHNR and CDR2 FQNEAQ come from the germline V gene (reference sequence). This CDR3 is built from 21 residues. Using reference TRBV7-9 and TRBJ2-3 for the parts outside the CDR3, the full variable domain is DTGVSQNPRHKITKRGQNVTFRCDPISEHNRLYWYRQTLGQGPEFLTYFQNEAQLEKSRLLSDRFSAERPKGSFSTLEIQRTEQGDSAMYLCASSLGGAEVASGARADTQYFGPGTRLTVL.